The clone carrying this T cell receptor beta chain was seen a few times. The donors were adults (healthy and HIV-negative) with no recent acute infections or vaccinations. The V gene lost 0 bases and the J gene lost 10 bases, with 11 bases spanning the gap. In germline, CDR1 is SGHDT, CDR2 YYEEEE. This CDR3 is built from 12 residues. The data were taken from a study of shared clonotypes between healthy human individuals. Overall study: Sampling drew on donors who were a couple of women and three men aged 18 to 49.

The test was conducted at deep level. Profiled with immunoSEQ multiplex PCR; TCRdb holds only in-frame clones, not every one. Of approximately 1,000,000 clones in the sample, around 78% were seen once. The receptor's source is a man younger than 35 in good health. Some clones in this sample may be carry-over from other donors' samples. The chain recombines TRBV5-6 with TRBJ2-7; D is perhaps TRBD1 (6 bases). The sequenced sample consisted of memory CD4+ T cells from PBMCs. The subset denotes: CD45RA-negative fraction. CDR3: CASSLGFGGQYF. CDR3 DNA sequence: TGTGCCAGCAGCTTGGGGTTTGGGGGCCAGTACTTC.